The 2 T cell receptor beta chains given below trace back to one sample, sequenced in a study of CD8+CD57+ T cells in acquired aplastic anemia. Investigators profiled TCR beta VDJ and CDR3 from genomic DNA template. TCRdb reprocessed the reads with MiXCR, giving one entry per CDR3 protein. The repertoire consists of approximately 180,000 distinct CDR3 sequences, with 48% occurring once and the leading ten covering roughly 2%. Flow cytometry had shown expanded CD8+CD57+ cells in the patients chosen for sequencing. The sequenced sample consisted of sorted CD4+, CD8+, or CD8+CD57+ T cells (not recorded which) from PBMCs. The receptors were sampled from a human donor with aplastic anemia.

The genes are TRBV20-1 and TRBJ2-7, with 8 bases identical to TRBD1. The CDR3 runs 13 residues. Germline V gives CDR1 DFQATT, CDR2 SNEGSKA (reference sequence). J lost 4 bases, V lost 6 bases, and 8 bases had no gene match. The CDR3 loop is CSALTGVGYEQYF. CDR3 sequence (DNA): TGCAGTGCACTGACAGGGGTCGGGTACGAGCAGTACTTC.

For this clonotype: This may arise from a read error, as a much more abundant clone is one base away. The chain joins TRBV5-6 to TRBJ2-3; D is uncertain. The DNA end favors TRBJ1-5, so the J call may be wrong. CDR3 size: 15 residues. Germline values: CDR1 SGHDT, CDR2 YYEEEE. CDR3 protein: CASSPSGEYTDTQHF. The CDR3 DNA reads TGTGCCAGCAGCCCTAGCGGAGAATACACAGATACGCAGCATTTT.